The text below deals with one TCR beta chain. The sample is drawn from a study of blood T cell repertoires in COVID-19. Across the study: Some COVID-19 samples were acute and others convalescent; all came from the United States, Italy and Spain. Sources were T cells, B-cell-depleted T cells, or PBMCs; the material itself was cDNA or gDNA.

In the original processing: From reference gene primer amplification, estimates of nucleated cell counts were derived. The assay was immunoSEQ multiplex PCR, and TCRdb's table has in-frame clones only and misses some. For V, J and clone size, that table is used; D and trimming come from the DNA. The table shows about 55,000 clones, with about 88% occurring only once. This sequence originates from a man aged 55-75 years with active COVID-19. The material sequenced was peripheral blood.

CDR3 DNA: TGCGCCAGCAGCTTGTCTCTGACTACGAACACCGGGGAGCTGTTTTTT. Protein: CASSLSLTTNTGELFF. V and J are TRBV5-1 and TRBJ2-2, with D possibly TRBD2 on 5 matching bases. The CDR3 is 16 amino acids. Germline assignment: CDR1 SGHRS and CDR2 YFSETQ. V dropped 1 base and J dropped 0 bases, with 10 bases sitting between them.